These T cell receptor beta chains were read from a single sample in a study of blood T cell repertoires in COVID-19. Assay used: immunoSEQ multiplex PCR; TCRdb lists only in-frame clones, some missing. In the table there are 200,000 to 250,000 clones, more than 75% of which are singletons. Material: PBMCs or T cells enriched from blood (not recorded which). Source of these receptors: a woman aged 45-65 years who had recovered from COVID-19. Both conserved end residues are part of each CDR3. A D gene is named only where the DNA matches it firmly. Some rows have no size entry. The others give once, few or many, or a class for an expanded clone.

V gene: TRBV27; D gene: TRBD1; J gene: TRBJ1-2; CDR3 length: 17; clone size: .; CDR3 DNA: TGTGCCAGCAGTTTCTCCCGGGGACAGGGGACGGACTATGGCTACACCTTC; CDR3 protein: CASSFSRGQGTDYGYTF
V gene: TRBV7-2; D gene: .; J gene: TRBJ2-2; CDR3 length: 13; clone size: .; CDR3 DNA: TGTGCCAGCAGCTCTAAAGCCGCCGGGGAGCTGTTTTTT; CDR3 protein: CASSSKAAGELFF
V gene: TRBV5-1; D gene: .; J gene: TRBJ2-6; CDR3 length: 16; clone size: .; CDR3 DNA: TGCGCCAGCAGCTTGGAACCGGGAGCCGGGGCCAACGTCCTGACTTTC; CDR3 protein: CASSLEPGAGANVLTF
V gene: TRBV2; D gene: .; J gene: TRBJ1-2; CDR3 length: 14; clone size: .; CDR3 DNA: TGTGCCAGCAGTGAAGAGCGGGGGGCAAATGGCTACACCTTC; CDR3 protein: CASSEERGANGYTF
V gene: TRBV11-3; D gene: .; J gene: TRBJ2-3; CDR3 length: 16; clone size: .; CDR3 DNA: TGTGCCAGCAGCTTAGGGTACAGGGAGTACACAGATACGCAGTATTTT; CDR3 protein: CASSLGYREYTDTQYF
V gene: TRBV12-3/TRBV12-4; D gene: .; J gene: TRBJ1-5; CDR3 length: 12; clone size: .; CDR3 DNA: TGTGCCAGCAGTTTATTTAGAGGTCCCCAGCATTTT; CDR3 protein: CASSLFRGPQHF
V gene: TRBV12-5; D gene: TRBD1; J gene: TRBJ1-5; CDR3 length: 20; clone size: .; CDR3 DNA: TGTGCTAGTGGTTTGGCCCCGAAAGGGGGGGAGACAGGGGGCAATCAGCCCCAGCATTTT; CDR3 protein: CASGLAPKGGETGGNQPQHF
V gene: TRBV3-1/TRBV3-2; D gene: TRBD1; J gene: TRBJ1-2; CDR3 length: 15; clone size: .; CDR3 DNA: TGTGCCAGCAGCCAAGCCGACAGGGGGCAGTCTGGCTACACCTTC; CDR3 protein: CASSQADRGQSGYTF
V gene: TRBV11-2; D gene: TRBD2; J gene: TRBJ2-1; CDR3 length: 15; clone size: .; CDR3 DNA: TGTGCCAGCAGCTCGACTAGCGGGGCCTACAATGAGCAGTTCTTC; CDR3 protein: CASSSTSGAYNEQFF
V gene: TRBV5-1; D gene: .; J gene: TRBJ2-1; CDR3 length: 15; clone size: .; CDR3 DNA: TGCGCCAGCAGCTCTCTAGGAGACGGAAACAATGAGCAGTTCTTC; CDR3 protein: CASSSLGDGNNEQFF
V gene: TRBV6-5; D gene: .; J gene: TRBJ2-7; CDR3 length: 13; clone size: .; CDR3 DNA: TGTGCCAGCATCCCCGGGACTCGTGACGAGCAGTACTTC; CDR3 protein: CASIPGTRDEQYF
V gene: TRBV18; D gene: .; J gene: TRBJ1-2; CDR3 length: 16; clone size: .; CDR3 DNA: TGTGCCAGCTCACCCTCGGGGGTATCCCTTAACTATGGCTACACCTTC; CDR3 protein: CASSPSGVSLNYGYTF
V gene: TRBV7-9; D gene: TRBD1; J gene: TRBJ1-4; CDR3 length: 14; clone size: .; CDR3 DNA: TGCGGGACAGCTTTAACCTCAACTAATGAAAAACTGTTTTTT; CDR3 protein: CGTALTSTNEKLFF
V gene: TRBV27; D gene: TRBD2; J gene: TRBJ2-5; CDR3 length: 16; clone size: .; CDR3 DNA: TGTGCCAGCAGTTCTCTTCGGGAGGGACGAGGAGAGACCCAGTACTTC; CDR3 protein: CASSSLREGRGETQYF
V gene: TRBV27; D gene: TRBD2; J gene: TRBJ2-7; CDR3 length: 15; clone size: .; CDR3 DNA: TGTGCCAGCAGTACACCGGGTAGCGGGAGTTACGAGCAGTACTTC; CDR3 protein: CASSTPGSGSYEQYF
V gene: TRBV18; D gene: .; J gene: TRBJ1-1; CDR3 length: 16; clone size: once; CDR3 DNA: TGTGCCAGCTCACCATCGGGGCAGGGGAAGGGGACTGAAGCTTTCTTT; CDR3 protein: CASSPSGQGKGTEAFF
V gene: TRBV9; D gene: TRBD1; J gene: TRBJ2-2; CDR3 length: 16; clone size: once; CDR3 DNA: TGTGCCAGCAGCGCGGGACAGGGGGCGACCACCGGGGAGCTGTTTTTT; CDR3 protein: CASSAGQGATTGELFF
V gene: TRBV4-1; D gene: .; J gene: TRBJ1-2; CDR3 length: 16; clone size: .; CDR3 DNA: TGCGCCAGCAGCCAAGAATGGGGGGGAACAGTGTATGGCTACACCTTC; CDR3 protein: CASSQEWGGTVYGYTF